These 29 T cell receptor beta chains came from one sample sequenced in a study of T-cell reconstitution after alpha-beta-depleted transplantation in children. Preparation of the TCRbeta library involved a method that used unique molecular identifiers. TCRdb used MiXCR to reprocess the PCR reads, holding one entry per CDR3 protein. The table lists about 590,000 distinct CDR3 sequences, approximately 13% of them singletons, with about 2.2% in the top ten. This sample comprised PBMCs, mostly from graft donor cells, obtained 360 days after TCRalphabeta/CD19-depleted stem cell transplant. The receptors here all came from a male patient younger than 18 who had a stem cell transplant for acute myeloid leukemia, so the T cells may come from the graft donor.

The gene calls are TRBV5-4 and TRBJ2-5; D is uncertain. Trimming removed 4 bases at V and 2 bases at J, with 15 bases between. Germline V lookup: CDR1 SGHNT, CDR2 YYREEE (reference sequence). This CDR3 is 15 amino acids long. The CDR3 protein is CASSPRPGVQETQYF. As DNA, the CDR3 is TGTGCCAGCAGCCCCCGGCCGGGTGTTCAAGAGACCCAGTACTTC.

This chain joins TRBV20-1 and TRBJ2-4; D is possibly TRBD1 or TRBD2 (6 bases each). Deletions cut 6 bases from V and 4 bases from J, with 16 bases between. This CDR3 spans 14 amino acids. Per the germline V gene, CDR1 is DFQATT and CDR2 is SNEGSKA (reference sequence). The CDR3 coding sequence is TGCAGTGCCTTTTCGACTAGGGGGAAAAACATTCAGTACTTC. Translated: CSAFSTRGKNIQYF.

This chain connects TRBV28 to TRBJ2-5; D could derive from TRBD1 or TRBD2 (5 bases each). The CDR3 is 16 residues long. Trimming cost V 3 bases and J 3 bases, with 17 bases left between them. CDR1 and CDR2 from the germline V gene are MDHEN and SYDVKM. The CDR3 DNA is TGTGCCAGCAGTTTGGGACCGGGACCTGTTAAAGAGACCCAGTACTTC. Amino acid sequence: CASSLGPGPVKETQYF.

A few counts support this clonotype. This chain connects TRBV29-1 to TRBJ2-7; D is uncertain. From germline, CDR1 is SQVTM and CDR2 ANQGSEA. CDR3 length: 14 amino acids. V was clipped by 1 base and J by 5 bases, with 15 bases between them. DNA of the CDR3: TGCAGCGTTGAAGTTGCCCCGGAGCTGGACGAGCAGTACTTC. This sequence encodes CSVEVAPELDEQYF.

Regarding this clonotype: The junction and the germline gene differ at one end; a read error may be behind it. This chain joins TRBV29-1 and TRBJ2-1, with 8 bases matching TRBD2. This CDR3 is built from 11 residues. Germline V gene data show CDR1 as SQVTM and CDR2 as ANQGSEA. Here the CDR3 DNA reads TGCAGCACAACGCTCGGGACTAGTTCGCTCTTC. Translated: CSTTLGTSSLF.

At least ten counts were recorded for this clonotype. The rearrangement links TRBV29-1 to TRBJ2-3, with a weak D call TRBD2 (5 bases). CDR1 and CDR2 (germline): SQVTM, ANQGSEA. The CDR3 is made up of 12 amino acids. V gave up 4 bases and J gave up 0 bases, with 5 bases separating them. The CDR3: CSVGTSTDTQYF. The CDR3 nucleotides are TGCAGCGTTGGGACTAGCACAGATACGCAGTATTTT.

The chain recombines TRBV4-3 with TRBJ2-1; D is unclear. The length of the CDR3 is 18 residues. CDR1 and CDR2 (germline): LGHNA, YSLEER. The V end was cut by 1 base, the J end by 3 bases, with 19 bases between. CDR3 residues: CASSQVALINGFYNEQFF. Here the CDR3 DNA reads TGCGCCAGCAGCCAAGTCGCCTTGATTAATGGATTCTACAATGAGCAGTTCTTC.

This clonotype was seen only a few times. The V gene is TRBV5-1, the J gene TRBJ2-1; D unresolved. The CDR3 length is 13 residues. From germline, CDR1 is SGHRS and CDR2 YFSETQ. V dropped 0 bases and J dropped 10 bases, with 11 bases sitting between them. The CDR3 reads CASSLGIGREQFF. CDR3 coding DNA: TGCGCCAGCAGCTTGGGGATAGGACGGGAGCAGTTCTTC.

This clonotype was counted many times. The gene calls are TRBV15 and TRBJ2-1; tentative D call: TRBD2 (6 bases). CDR3 size: 18 residues. Germline assignment: CDR1 LNHNV and CDR2 YYDKDF (reference sequence). Trimming took 0 bases from V and 6 from J, leaving 21 bases between them. The CDR3 protein is CATSRDRGPAVAANEQFF. CDR3 DNA: TGTGCCACCAGCAGAGATAGGGGCCCTGCGGTAGCGGCCAATGAGCAGTTCTTC.

As regards this clonotype: This may be a read error: a much more frequent sequence differs by one nucleotide. The rearrangement uses TRBV7-6 and TRBJ2-3; D is unclear. Germline V gives CDR1 SGHVS, CDR2 FNYEAQ. V was cut by 5 bases and J by 1 base, with 10 bases left in between. The CDR3 contains 14 residues. The CDR3, as DNA: TGTGCCAGCAGCCCCCCCGAGGGCACAGATACGCAGTATTTT. This codes for CASSPPEGTDTQYF.

This clonotype has at least ten counts. CDR3 protein: CASSWAGALSGANVLTF. The CDR3 nucleotides read TGTGCCAGCAGTTGGGCCGGGGCCCTCTCTGGGGCCAACGTCCTGACTTTC. V usage is TRBV28 and J usage is TRBJ2-6; D is possibly TRBD1 or TRBD2 (5 bases each). This CDR3 is built from 17 residues. V lost 4 bases, J lost 0 bases, and 13 bases lay in between. Germline lookup yields CDR1 MDHEN and CDR2 SYDVKM.

This clonotype was seen more than once but under ten times. The V gene is TRBV4-3, the J gene TRBJ2-2, with D maybe TRBD1 (6 bases). CDR1 LGHNA and CDR2 YSLEER come from the germline V gene. The V and J ends lost 3 bases and 0 bases respectively, with 8 bases between them. This CDR3 spans 15 amino acids. CDR3 sequence: CASSHDRSNTGELFF. The DNA of the CDR3 is TGCGCCAGCAGCCACGACAGGTCGAACACCGGGGAGCTGTTTTTT.

This clonotype showed up many times. The rearrangement links TRBV28 to TRBJ2-7; 7 bases line up with TRBD1. This CDR3 has 17 residues. Germline V CDR1 and CDR2: MDHEN, SYDVKM. V lost 6 bases to trimming and J lost 5 bases; unmatched junction nucleotides: 19. CDR3 region: CASSHPLPGTALDEQYF. The CDR3 DNA sequence: TGTGCCAGCAGCCATCCCTTACCCGGGACAGCTTTGGACGAGCAGTACTTC. The full variable domain, rest sourced from reference TRBV28 and TRBJ2-7, is DVKVTQSSRYLVKRTGEKVFLECVQDMDHENMFWYRQDPGLGLRLIYFSYDVKMKEKGDIPEGYSVSREKKERFSLILESASTNQTSMYLCASSHPLPGTALDEQYFGPGTRLTVT.

This clonotype was detected a few times. The V gene is TRBV7-3, the J gene TRBJ2-7; 8 bases map to TRBD2. The CDR3 covers 13 residues. Germline CDR1 and CDR2: SGHTA and FQGTGA. The trim removed 6 bases at V and 5 bases at J, leaving 6 bases unmatched. In DNA, the CDR3 is TGTGCCAGCAGTCTTCCGGGAGGGCACGAGCAGTACTTC. This encodes CASSLPGGHEQYF.

In this sample, this clonotype turned up a few times. The chain combines TRBV18 with TRBJ1-6, with TRBD1 matching 8 bases. CDR3 length equals 15 residues. CDR1 and CDR2 from the germline V gene are KGHSH and LQKENI. With 5 bases clipped from V and 2 bases from J, the junction kept 2 bases outside the gene matches. The CDR3 spells CASSSTGAYNSPLHF. Here the CDR3 DNA reads TGTGCCAGCTCATCGACAGGGGCCTATAATTCACCCCTCCACTTT.

In its sample, this clonotype was seen a few times. The chain has TRBV9 and TRBJ2-4; TRBD2 is a possible D gene (7 bases). Germline lookup yields CDR1 SGDLS and CDR2 YYNGEE. V was trimmed by 0 bases and J by 13 bases, leaving 14 bases between them. This CDR3 spans 13 amino acids. In DNA form, the CDR3 reads TGTGCCAGCAGCGTAGGGGGCGGGGGCCCACAGTACTTC. Its protein is CASSVGGGGPQYF.

There are many counts of this clonotype. The chain couples TRBV7-9 to TRBJ2-7; 11 nucleotides agree with TRBD2. The J segment lost 2 bases and the V segment lost 6 bases, leaving 3 bases of the junction unmatched. The germline CDR1 and CDR2 sequences are SEHNR and FQNEAQ (reference sequence). This CDR3 has 14 amino acids. CDR3 residues: CASSRGLAAYEQYF. The CDR3 bases are TGTGCCAGCAGTCGGGGACTAGCGGCCTACGAGCAGTACTTC.

The sample holds a few counts of this clonotype. J is TRBJ2-1 and V is TRBV15, with D maybe TRBD1 (7 bases). Germline V gene lookup returns CDR1 LNHNV and CDR2 YYDKDF (reference sequence). The CDR3 consists of 15 residues. Between the trimmed V and J ends, which lost 8 bases and 0 bases, there was a span of 14 bases. The CDR3 is CATLRGDSSYNEQFF. As DNA, the CDR3 is TGTGCCACCCTAAGGGGGGACAGCTCCTACAATGAGCAGTTCTTC.

This clonotype was seen more than once but under ten times. The chain couples TRBV7-9 to TRBJ2-7; 8 bases align to TRBD1. Germline CDR1 reads SEHNR; CDR2 reads FQNEAQ (reference sequence). This CDR3 spans 12 amino acids. The CDR3, as DNA: TGTTCGTCAGGGGGCGTTCCCTACGAGCAGTACTTC. This translates into CSSGGVPYEQYF.

This chain connects TRBV20-1 to TRBJ2-7; 12 bases agree with TRBD2. Germline assignment: CDR1 DFQATT and CDR2 SNEGSKA (reference sequence). The CDR3 consists of 16 residues. Trimming cost V 3 bases and J 0 bases; bases outside gene matches: 6. CDR3 amino acids: CSASGLAGRSSYEQYF. For the CDR3, the DNA is TGCAGTGCTAGCGGACTAGCGGGGAGGAGCTCCTACGAGCAGTACTTC.

This clonotype turned up a few times. The CDR3 nucleotides are TGTGCCAGCAGTTTACCCTGGGCGGGAGTGAGGGAGACCCAGTACTTC. It encodes CASSLPWAGVRETQYF. The chain is built from TRBV28 and TRBJ2-5, with 7 positions matching TRBD2. Germline V gene lookup returns CDR1 MDHEN and CDR2 SYDVKM. The V gene end was trimmed by 2 bases and the J gene end by 5 bases; junction bases not matched to a gene: 11. This CDR3 has 16 amino acids.

This rearrangement joins TRBV7-9 to TRBJ2-7; perhaps TRBD1 as D (6 bases). Germline V gene sequence: CDR1 SEHNR, CDR2 FQNEAQ (reference sequence). The CDR3 has 15 residues. Trimming shortened V by 3 bases and J by 7 bases, and 19 bases separated the two germline ends. The CDR3, as DNA: TGTGCCAGCAGCTTGGGGGCCCTTAAGCCGGGAGAGCAGTACTTC. It translates to CASSLGALKPGEQYF.

This clonotype was counted between two and nine times. This sequence joins TRBV28 and TRBJ2-7; TRBD2 aligns across 9 bases. Germline V lookup: CDR1 MDHEN, CDR2 SYDVKM. V trimming: 2 bases; J trimming: 7 bases; junction bases outside the gene matches: 3. The CDR3 runs 13 residues. For the CDR3, the DNA is TGTGCCAGCAGTTTAGGCGGGAGGGAAGAGCAGTACTTC. Its protein is CASSLGGREEQYF.

The J gene is TRBJ2-5, the V gene TRBV1; the DNA was not used to check the table's D call, TRBD2. TRBV1 is reported as a pseudogene. The CDR3 totals 19 residues. The chain's CDR3 is CTSSPPTSGSRGNQETQYF. CDR3 sequence (DNA): TGCACCAGCAGTCCACCTACTAGCGGGTCACGGGGGAACCAAGAGACCCAGTACTTC.

This clonotype was counted between two and nine times. The chain carries TRBV11-2 and TRBJ2-7, with TRBD2 matching over 12 bases. V lost 1 base and J lost 3; bases outside the gene matches: 10. CDR1 SGHAT and CDR2 FQNNGV come from the germline V gene. This CDR3 is built from 18 residues. CDR3 loop: CASSLGSSGRGRFYEQYF. The CDR3 coding sequence is TGTGCCAGCAGCTTAGGATCTAGCGGGAGGGGACGATTCTACGAGCAGTACTTC. The whole variable domain, remainder taken from reference TRBV11-2 and TRBJ2-7, is EAGVAQSPRYKIIEKRQSVAFWCNPISGHATLYWYQQILGQGPKLLIQFQNNGVVDDSQLPKDRFSAERLKGVDSTLKIQPAKLEDSAVYLCASSLGSSGRGRFYEQYFGPGTRLTVT.

V is TRBV29-1 and J is TRBJ1-2; 7 bases fit TRBD1. CDR1 and CDR2 from the germline V gene are SQVTM and ANQGSEA. This CDR3 has 14 residues. Germline trimming cut 7 bases from V and 2 bases from J; bases unmatched to any gene: 10. The CDR3 region is CSAGQQGKNYGYTF. CDR3 DNA: TGCAGCGCCGGTCAACAGGGGAAGAACTATGGCTACACCTTC.

The rearrangement links TRBV4-3 to TRBJ2-7; D call uncertain. The germline CDR1 and CDR2 sequences are LGHNA and YSLEER. Trimming shortened V by 0 bases and J by 2 bases, and 14 bases separated the two germline ends. This CDR3 spans 16 amino acids. In DNA, the CDR3 is TGCGCCAGCAGCCAAGAGTTTGGGATCCCCCCCTACGAGCAGTACTTC. Translation gives CASSQEFGIPPYEQYF.

The chain recombines TRBV10-3 with TRBJ2-1; no definite D call. Germline CDR1 reads ENHRY; CDR2 reads SYGVKD. V lost 6 bases and J lost 0, with 15 bases in between. The CDR3 spans 16 residues. The CDR3 sequence: CAISGLISSSYNEQFF. The DNA of the CDR3 is TGTGCCATCAGCGGTTTAATATCAAGCTCCTACAATGAGCAGTTCTTC.

This rearrangement joins TRBV2 to TRBJ1-5; 7 bases align to TRBD1. CDR3 length: 14 amino acids. The V segment lost 7 bases and the J segment 7 bases; nucleotides outside the gene matches: 10. Looked up from germline, CDR1 is SNHLY and CDR2 is FYNNEI. CDR3 protein: CASTRLDREQPQHF. Here the CDR3 DNA reads TGTGCCAGCACACGACTTGACAGGGAACAGCCCCAGCATTTT.